This TCR beta chain was recorded in a study of blood T cell repertoires in COVID-19. Overall study: Acute and convalescent COVID-19 specimens originated in the United States, Italy and Spain.

Per the authors' pipeline: Researchers report that nucleated cell counts were estimated from reference gene primer amplification. Profiling relied on immunoSEQ multiplex PCR, and the TCRdb table lists in-frame clones only, not all of them. The D gene and trimming were derived from the DNA, and the V and J assignments and clone size from that table. The sample consists of some 220,000 clones, roughly 81% of them appearing once. The CDR3 contains 10 residues. The germline gives CDR1 MNHNS, CDR2 SASEGT. The V end was cut by 3 bases, the J end by 8 bases, with 4 bases between. The clonotype was recovered from a man between 45 and 60 years old with acute or convalescent COVID-19. The material sequenced was peripheral blood. The V and J genes are TRBV6-1 and TRBJ1-1; no reliable D call. The CDR3 spells CASSEEEAFF. CDR3 in DNA: TGTGCCAGCAGTGAGGAGGAAGCTTTCTTT.